This T cell receptor (beta chain) was documented in a study of response to subunit inactivated influenza vaccine. Study-wide results and limits: The authors put forward the suggestion that each seasonal influenza vaccination may bring in only a limited number of new T cells.

From the RT-PCR reads, TCRdb called clonotypes with MiXCR, one entry per CDR3 protein. Found here are some 600,000 distinct CDR3 sequences, approximately 14% of them singletons; the top ten hold about 7.4%. Concerning this clonotype: What it binds is unknown.

The J segment lost 7 bases and the V segment lost 7 bases, leaving 13 bases of the junction unmatched. The V gene's germline CDR1 is MNHEY and CDR2 SVGEGT. CDR3 length equals 17 residues. V is TRBV6-2 or TRBV6-3 and J is TRBJ2-2; 12 bases map to TRBD1. The input for sequencing was PBMCs from blood, taken approximately 15 days before vaccination. This clonotype originated in a man aged 50 to 59 who received an inactivated influenza vaccine. CDR3 bases: TGTGCCAGCAAGGCCGTCCGGGACAGGGGGCTTCACGGGGAGCTGTTTTTT. This codes for CASKAVRDRGLHGELFF.